The clone carrying this T cell receptor (beta chain) was seen a handful of times. TCRdb reprocessed the 5' RACE reads with MiXCR, giving one entry per CDR3 protein. This table has about 25,000 distinct CDR3 sequences, 4.5% to 7% appearing once. This record comes from a study of early T cells in non-severe SARS-CoV-2 infection. Turning to the study itself: Bulk RNA taken from unsorted whole blood was sequenced, leaving chains unpaired.

The germline V gene encodes CDR1 SQVTM and CDR2 ANQGSEA. Between the trimmed V and J ends, which lost 7 bases and 0 bases, there was a span of 9 bases. This CDR3 region has 12 residues. The source is an adult who was a healthcare worker with PCR-confirmed SARS-CoV-2 infection or an uninfected control (not recorded which). The chain has TRBV29-1 and TRBJ2-5, with D uncertain. Sequenced sample: whole blood. Here the CDR3 reads CSARQYQETQYF. The CDR3, as DNA: TGCAGCGCACGTCAGTACCAAGAGACCCAGTACTTC.